One and the same sample provided the 18 T cell receptor beta chains below, sequenced in a study of identifying expanded T cells in peripheral blood. Sequencing was performed with immunoSEQ multiplex PCR; in TCRdb, only in-frame clones are kept and a portion is missing. The table includes 50,000 to 75,000 clones, more than 75% detected once. Sequenced: blood. These receptors all come from a person aged 18 to 69 in good health.

V and J are TRBV5-3 and TRBJ2-3, with 12 nucleotides matching TRBD2. TRBV5-3 is designated an ORF whose function remains uncertain. With V trimmed by 4 bases and J by 2 bases, 8 bases remained unmatched. The CDR3 totals 17 residues. The CDR3 protein is CARSPQGLAGITDTQYF. The CDR3 DNA follows: TGTGCCAGAAGCCCACAGGGACTAGCGGGCATCACAGATACGCAGTATTTT.

The chain joins TRBV28 to TRBJ1-2; D ambiguous. CDR3 length: 14 amino acids. Looked up from germline, CDR1 is MDHEN and CDR2 is SYDVKM. V dropped 5 bases and J dropped 4 bases, with 14 bases sitting between them. In DNA form, the CDR3 reads TGTGCCAGCAGTCCCGGATTTCTAGGCTATGGCTACACCTTC. Translated, it gives CASSPGFLGYGYTF.

The chain employs TRBV27 and TRBJ1-2; D uncertain. CDR1 MNHEY and CDR2 SMNVEV come from the germline V gene (reference sequence). Trimming cost V 8 bases and J 7 bases, with 14 bases left between them. The CDR3 contains 12 residues. CDR3 amino acids: CASVGTNGGYTF. In nucleotides, the CDR3 is TGTGCCAGCGTGGGTACAAATGGTGGCTACACCTTC.

The chain is built from TRBV19 and TRBJ2-3, with a weak D call TRBD2 (5 bases). V was pared by 2 bases and J by 3 bases, with 12 bases between. The length of the CDR3 is 15 residues. Germline values: CDR1 LNHDA, CDR2 SQIVND (reference sequence). The chain's CDR3 is CASSIIGSVTDTQYF. The CDR3 DNA follows: TGTGCCAGTAGTATAATCGGTAGCGTTACAGATACGCAGTATTTT.

The J gene is TRBJ1-5, the V gene TRBV28; TRBD1 might be the D (6 bases). CDR1 is MDHEN, CDR2 SYDVKM, per germline. The CDR3 runs 14 residues. The ends were cut back, 10 bases at V and 3 bases at J, with 16 bases in the middle. The CDR3 loop is CATRGGGINQPQHF. Here the CDR3 DNA reads TGTGCCACCAGAGGGGGGGGAATCAATCAGCCCCAGCATTTT.

This sequence joins TRBV15 and TRBJ1-1, with 8 bases lining up with TRBD1. The V gene end was trimmed by 2 bases and the J gene end by 7 bases; junction bases not matched to a gene: 15. This CDR3 is built from 17 residues. Germline loops: CDR1 LNHNV, CDR2 YYDKDF (reference sequence). The CDR3 loop is CATSRKKGRGQGFEAFF. The CDR3 DNA reads as TGTGCCACCAGCAGAAAGAAAGGTCGCGGACAGGGCTTTGAAGCTTTCTTT.

CDR3 region: CASSAGTSEYNEQFF. CDR3 DNA: TGTGCCAGCAGCGCCGGGACTAGCGAGTACAATGAGCAGTTCTTC. This chain links TRBV7-3 with TRBJ2-1; the match to TRBD2 covers 10 bases. Germline V lookup: CDR1 SGHTA, CDR2 FQGTGA. J gave up 4 bases and V 5 bases, and 5 bases lay outside the gene matches. There are 15 residues in the CDR3.

The chain joins TRBV6-5 to TRBJ2-1, with 7 bases matching TRBD2. Trimming at V came to 2 bases and at J to 6 bases, leaving 7 bases not matched to a gene. This CDR3 is built from 15 residues. Germline V CDR1 and CDR2: MNHEY, SVGAGI. The CDR3 sequence is CASSYLREGGNEQFF. DNA for the CDR3: TGTGCCAGCAGTTACCTGAGGGAGGGAGGCAATGAGCAGTTCTTC.

The V gene is TRBV7-6, the J gene TRBJ2-7; D is uncertain. The V gene lost 1 base and the J gene lost 8 bases, with 9 bases spanning the gap. Germline assignment: CDR1 SGHVS and CDR2 FNYEAQ. The CDR3 spans 12 residues. The chain's CDR3 is CASSLDRQKQYF. The CDR3 DNA reads as TGTGCCAGCAGCTTAGATCGCCAGAAGCAGTACTTC.

This clone was seen just once. The CDR3 DNA follows: TGCGCCAGCAGCTTGGCCGCGGGGACAGCGAACACTGAAGCTTTCTTT. Translation: CASSLAAGTANTEAFF. This chain uses TRBV5-1 with TRBJ1-1, with 7 nucleotides matching TRBD1. The CDR3 loop spans 16 amino acids. Trimming cost V 0 bases and J 1 base; bases outside gene matches: 6. CDR1 and CDR2 from the germline V gene are SGHRS and YFSETQ.

V gene TRBV7-7 combines with J gene TRBJ2-5; 7 positions match TRBD2. This CDR3 has 14 residues. The V gene's germline CDR1 is SSHAT and CDR2 FNYEAQ (reference sequence). V gave up 2 bases and J gave up 4 bases; unmatched junction bases: 4. The CDR3 spells CASSLSGTTETQYF. The CDR3 DNA reads as TGTGCCAGCAGCTTAAGCGGGACGACAGAGACCCAGTACTTC. The full variable domain, its missing parts supplied by reference TRBV7-7 and TRBJ2-5, is GAGVSQSPRYKVTKRGQDVTLRCDPISSHATLYWYQQALGQGPEFLTYFNYEAQPDKSGLPSDRFSAERPEGSISTLTIQRTEQRDSAMYRCASSLSGTTETQYFGPGTRLLVL.

The CDR3 here is CAWAPGGAYEQYF. Here the CDR3 DNA reads TGTGCCTGGGCGCCTGGGGGGGCCTACGAGCAGTACTTC. The chain recombines TRBV30 with TRBJ2-7; the match to TRBD2 covers 7 bases. Germline V gene lookup returns CDR1 GTSNPN and CDR2 SVGIG (reference sequence). The trim removed 5 bases at V and 2 bases at J, leaving 6 bases unmatched. The length of the CDR3 is 13 residues.

The chain joins TRBV5-6 to TRBJ1-1; 8 bases are shared with TRBD1. V shed 4 bases and J 7 bases; nucleotides not matched to a gene: 6. Germline loops: CDR1 SGHDT, CDR2 YYEEEE. CDR3 size: 13 residues. CDR3 sequence reads: CASSPRTGNEAFF. The CDR3 DNA follows: TGTGCCAGCAGCCCCCGGACAGGGAATGAAGCTTTCTTT.

This chain uses TRBV6-4 with TRBJ2-3; D is uncertain. The CDR3 covers 13 residues. V was trimmed by 4 bases and J by 4 bases, leaving 9 bases between them. The germline gives CDR1 MRHNA, CDR2 SNTAGT. The CDR3 reads CASSVEAADTQYF. The CDR3 DNA sequence: TGTGCCAGCAGTGTAGAAGCCGCAGATACGCAGTATTTT.

Concerning this clone itself: Within the sample, other DNA sequences also encode this same CDR3. The gene calls are TRBV2 and TRBJ2-7; no definite D call. The germline V gene encodes CDR1 SNHLY and CDR2 FYNNEI. V shed 6 bases and J shed 3 bases, with 3 bases lying between them. The CDR3 consists of 10 residues. The CDR3 nucleotides are TGTGCCAGCAGCGGCTACGAGCAGTACTTC. Translating it yields CASSGYEQYF. Full variable domain (missing parts from reference TRBV2 and TRBJ2-7): EPEVTQTPSHQVTQMGQEVILRCVPISNHLYFYWYRQILGQKVEFLVSFYNNEISEKSEIFDDQFSVERPDGSNFTLKIRSTKLEDSAMYFCASSGYEQYFGPGTRLTVT.

V usage is TRBV4-2 and J usage is TRBJ2-2, with unresolved D. The germline V gene encodes CDR1 LGHNA and CDR2 YNFKEQ. V was clipped by 0 bases and J by 6 bases, with 5 bases between them. CDR3 length equals 13 residues. CDR3 coding DNA: TGTGCCAGCAGCCAAGACTTAGCCGGGGAGCTGTTTTTT. It encodes CASSQDLAGELFF.

The V gene is TRBV28, the J gene TRBJ1-4; 12 nucleotides agree with TRBD1. After removal of 4 bases from V and 8 bases from J, the junction contained 8 bases not matched to a gene. This CDR3 is 16 amino acids long. CDR1 MDHEN and CDR2 SYDVKM come from the germline V gene. CDR3 in amino acids: CASSSYTGTGGEKLFF. CDR3 bases: TGTGCCAGCAGTTCTTACACCGGGACAGGGGGCGAAAAACTGTTTTTT.

This sequence joins TRBV7-3 and TRBJ2-3, with a weak D call TRBD2 (6 bases). The CDR3 covers 15 residues. V was shortened by 5 bases and J by 7 bases, with 19 bases between the two germline ends. CDR1 and CDR2 (germline): SGHTA, FQGTGA. CDR3 amino acids: CASSQAGLRQHTQYF. The CDR3 nucleotides are TGTGCCAGCAGCCAAGCGGGCCTACGGCAACATACGCAGTATTTT.